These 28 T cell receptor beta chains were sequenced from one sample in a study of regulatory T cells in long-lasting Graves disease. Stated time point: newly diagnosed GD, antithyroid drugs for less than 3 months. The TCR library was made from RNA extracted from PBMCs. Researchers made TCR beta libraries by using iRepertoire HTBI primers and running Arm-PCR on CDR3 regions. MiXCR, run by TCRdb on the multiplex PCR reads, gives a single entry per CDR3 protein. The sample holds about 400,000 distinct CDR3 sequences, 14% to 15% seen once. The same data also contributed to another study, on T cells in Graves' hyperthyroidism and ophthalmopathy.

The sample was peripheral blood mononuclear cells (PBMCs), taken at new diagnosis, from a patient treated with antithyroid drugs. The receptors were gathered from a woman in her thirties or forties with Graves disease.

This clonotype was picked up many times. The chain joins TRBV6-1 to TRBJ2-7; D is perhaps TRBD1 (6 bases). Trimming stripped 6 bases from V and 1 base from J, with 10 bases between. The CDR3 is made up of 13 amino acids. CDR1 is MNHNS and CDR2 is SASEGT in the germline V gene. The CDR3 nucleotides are TGTGCCAGCAGAAATGGACAGTCCTACGAGCAGTACTTC. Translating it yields CASRNGQSYEQYF.

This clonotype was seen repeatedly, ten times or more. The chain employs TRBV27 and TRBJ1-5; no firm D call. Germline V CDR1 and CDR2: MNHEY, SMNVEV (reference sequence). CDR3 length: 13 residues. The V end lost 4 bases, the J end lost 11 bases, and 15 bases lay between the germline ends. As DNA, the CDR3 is TGTGCCAGCAGTTCGGACCCGAGGAGGGCCCAGCATTTT. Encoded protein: CASSSDPRRAQHF.

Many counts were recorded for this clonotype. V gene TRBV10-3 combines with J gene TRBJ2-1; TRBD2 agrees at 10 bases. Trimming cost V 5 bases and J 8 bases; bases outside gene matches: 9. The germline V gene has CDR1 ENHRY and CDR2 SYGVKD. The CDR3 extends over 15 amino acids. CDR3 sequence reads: CAISLTSGEVDEQFF. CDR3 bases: TGTGCCATCAGTCTAACTAGCGGGGAGGTGGATGAGCAGTTCTTC.

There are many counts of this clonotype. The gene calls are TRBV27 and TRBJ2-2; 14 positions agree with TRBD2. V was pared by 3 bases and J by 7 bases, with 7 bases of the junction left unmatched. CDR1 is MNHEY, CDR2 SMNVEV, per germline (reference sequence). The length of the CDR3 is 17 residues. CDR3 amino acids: CASSLARLAGGVGELFF. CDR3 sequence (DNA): TGTGCCAGCAGTTTGGCCCGACTAGCGGGAGGGGTCGGGGAGCTGTTTTTT.

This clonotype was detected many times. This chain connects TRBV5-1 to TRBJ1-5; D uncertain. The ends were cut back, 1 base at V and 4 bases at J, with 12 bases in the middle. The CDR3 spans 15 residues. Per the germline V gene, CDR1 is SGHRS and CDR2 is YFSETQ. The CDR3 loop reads CASSLFPGENQPQHF. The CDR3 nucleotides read TGCGCCAGCAGCTTGTTCCCAGGAGAAAATCAGCCCCAGCATTTT.

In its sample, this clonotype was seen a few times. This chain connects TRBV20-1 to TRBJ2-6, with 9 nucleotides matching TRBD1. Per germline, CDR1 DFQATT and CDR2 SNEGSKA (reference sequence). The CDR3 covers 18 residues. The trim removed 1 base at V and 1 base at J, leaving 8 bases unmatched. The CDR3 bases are TGCAGTGCTAGAGGGACTGGACAGGGGATGTCTGGGGCCAACGTCCTGACTTTC. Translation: CSARGTGQGMSGANVLTF.

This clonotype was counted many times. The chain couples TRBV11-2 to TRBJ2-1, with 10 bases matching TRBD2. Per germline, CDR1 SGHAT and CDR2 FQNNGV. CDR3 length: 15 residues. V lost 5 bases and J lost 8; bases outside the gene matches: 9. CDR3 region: CASSPSSGRAHEQFF. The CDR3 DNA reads TGTGCCAGCAGCCCCTCAAGCGGGAGGGCCCATGAGCAGTTCTTC. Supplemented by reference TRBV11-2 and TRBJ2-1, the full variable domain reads EAGVAQSPRYKIIEKRQSVAFWCNPISGHATLYWYQQILGQGPKLLIQFQNNGVVDDSQLPKDRFSAERLKGVDSTLKIQPAKLEDSAVYLCASSPSSGRAHEQFFGPGTRLTVL.

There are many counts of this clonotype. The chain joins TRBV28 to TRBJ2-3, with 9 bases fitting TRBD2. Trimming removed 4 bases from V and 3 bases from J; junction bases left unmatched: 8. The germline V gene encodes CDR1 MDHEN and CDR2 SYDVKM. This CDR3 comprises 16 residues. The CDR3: CASSYQTSGRTDTQYF. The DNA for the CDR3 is TGTGCCAGCAGTTACCAGACTAGCGGAAGAACAGATACGCAGTATTTT.

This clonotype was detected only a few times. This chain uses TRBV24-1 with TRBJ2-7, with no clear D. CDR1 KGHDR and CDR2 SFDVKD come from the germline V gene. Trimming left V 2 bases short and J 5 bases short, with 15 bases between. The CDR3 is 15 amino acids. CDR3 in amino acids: CATSDSPPSSHEQYF. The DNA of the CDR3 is TGTGCCACCAGTGATTCCCCGCCAAGTAGTCACGAGCAGTACTTC.

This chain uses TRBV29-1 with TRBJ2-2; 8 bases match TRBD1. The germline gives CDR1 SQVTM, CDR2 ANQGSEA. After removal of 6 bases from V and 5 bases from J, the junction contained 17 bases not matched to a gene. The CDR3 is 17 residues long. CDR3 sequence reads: CSVPLTGGAEYTGELFF. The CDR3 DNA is TGCAGCGTCCCCCTCACAGGGGGAGCGGAATATACCGGGGAGCTGTTTTTT.

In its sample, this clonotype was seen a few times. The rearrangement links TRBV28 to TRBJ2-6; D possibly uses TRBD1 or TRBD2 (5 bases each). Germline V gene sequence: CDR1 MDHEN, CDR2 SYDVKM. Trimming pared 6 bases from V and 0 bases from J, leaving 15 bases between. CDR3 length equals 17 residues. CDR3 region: CASSRSGTLSGANVLTF. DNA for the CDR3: TGTGCCAGCAGCCGATCGGGGACGCTCTCTGGGGCCAACGTCCTGACTTTC.

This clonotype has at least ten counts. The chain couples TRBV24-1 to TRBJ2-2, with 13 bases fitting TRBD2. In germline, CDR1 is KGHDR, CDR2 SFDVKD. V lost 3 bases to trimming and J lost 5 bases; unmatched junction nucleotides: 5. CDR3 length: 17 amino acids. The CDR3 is CATSDGLAGAETGELFF. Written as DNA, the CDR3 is TGTGCCACCAGTGATGGACTAGCGGGAGCAGAGACCGGGGAGCTGTTTTTT.

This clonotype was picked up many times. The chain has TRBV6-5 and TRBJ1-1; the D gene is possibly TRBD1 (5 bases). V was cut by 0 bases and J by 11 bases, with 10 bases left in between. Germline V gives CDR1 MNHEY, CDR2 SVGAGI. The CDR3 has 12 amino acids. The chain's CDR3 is CASSYSRGAAFF. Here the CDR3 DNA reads TGTGCCAGCAGTTACTCGAGAGGGGCGGCTTTCTTT.

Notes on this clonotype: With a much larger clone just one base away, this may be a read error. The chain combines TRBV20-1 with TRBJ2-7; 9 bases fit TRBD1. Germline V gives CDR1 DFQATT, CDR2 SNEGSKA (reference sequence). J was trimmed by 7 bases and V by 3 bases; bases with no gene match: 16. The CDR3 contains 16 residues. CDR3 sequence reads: CSASGVPGQGPGEQYF. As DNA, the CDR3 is TGCAGTGCTAGTGGGGTACCGGGACAGGGACCCGGGGAGCAGTACTTC.

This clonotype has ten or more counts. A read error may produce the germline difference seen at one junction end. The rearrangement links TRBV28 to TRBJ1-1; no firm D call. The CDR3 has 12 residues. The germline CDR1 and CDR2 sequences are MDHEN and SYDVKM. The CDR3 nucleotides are TGTGCCAGCAGTTTATACCCCATAGCGTCGGCCTTT. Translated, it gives CASSLYPIASAF.

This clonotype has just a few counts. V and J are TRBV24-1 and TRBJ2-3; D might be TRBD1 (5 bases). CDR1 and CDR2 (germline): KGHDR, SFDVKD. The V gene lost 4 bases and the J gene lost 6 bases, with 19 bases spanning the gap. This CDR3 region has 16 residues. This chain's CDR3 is CATSDPAGPNRDTQYF. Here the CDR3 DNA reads TGTGCCACCAGTGACCCCGCAGGACCCAACAGGGATACGCAGTATTTT.

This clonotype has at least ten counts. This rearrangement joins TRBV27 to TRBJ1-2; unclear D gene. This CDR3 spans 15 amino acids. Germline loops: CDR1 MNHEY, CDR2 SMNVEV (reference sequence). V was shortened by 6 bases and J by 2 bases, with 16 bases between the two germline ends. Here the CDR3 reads CASSPDPGQNYGYTF. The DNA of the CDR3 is TGTGCCAGCAGCCCCGACCCGGGCCAAAACTATGGCTACACCTTC.

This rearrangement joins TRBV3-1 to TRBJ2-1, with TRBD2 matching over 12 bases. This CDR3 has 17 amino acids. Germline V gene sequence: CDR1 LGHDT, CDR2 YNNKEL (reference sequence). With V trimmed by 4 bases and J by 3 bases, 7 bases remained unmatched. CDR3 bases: TGTGCCAGCAGCCCCAGACTAGCGGGAGTTCTCTACAATGAGCAGTTCTTC. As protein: CASSPRLAGVLYNEQFF.

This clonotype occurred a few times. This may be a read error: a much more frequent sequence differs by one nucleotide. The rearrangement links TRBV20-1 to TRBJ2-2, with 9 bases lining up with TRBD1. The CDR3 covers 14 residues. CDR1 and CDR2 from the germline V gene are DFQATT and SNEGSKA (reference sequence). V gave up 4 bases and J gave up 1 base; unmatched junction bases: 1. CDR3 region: CSAMGQGNTGELFF. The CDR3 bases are TGCAGTGCTATGGGACAGGGGAACACCGGGGAGCTGTTTTTT.

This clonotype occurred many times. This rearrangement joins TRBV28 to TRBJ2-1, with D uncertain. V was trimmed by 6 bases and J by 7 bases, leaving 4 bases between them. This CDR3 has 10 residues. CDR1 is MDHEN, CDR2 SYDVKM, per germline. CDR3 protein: CASSLNEQFF. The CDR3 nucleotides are TGTGCCAGCAGCCTAAATGAGCAGTTCTTC.

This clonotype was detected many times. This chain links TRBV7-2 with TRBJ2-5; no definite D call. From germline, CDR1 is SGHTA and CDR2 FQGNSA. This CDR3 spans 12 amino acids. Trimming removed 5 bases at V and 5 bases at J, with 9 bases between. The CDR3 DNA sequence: TGTGCCAGCAGCCCAATTCCGGAGACCCAGTACTTC. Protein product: CASSPIPETQYF.

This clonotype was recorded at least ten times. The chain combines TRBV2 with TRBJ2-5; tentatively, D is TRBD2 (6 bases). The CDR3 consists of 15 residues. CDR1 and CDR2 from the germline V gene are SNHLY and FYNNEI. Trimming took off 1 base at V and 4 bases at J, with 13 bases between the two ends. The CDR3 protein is CASSEVAGTGETQYF. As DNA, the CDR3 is TGTGCCAGCAGTGAAGTTGCGGGAACCGGAGAGACCCAGTACTTC.

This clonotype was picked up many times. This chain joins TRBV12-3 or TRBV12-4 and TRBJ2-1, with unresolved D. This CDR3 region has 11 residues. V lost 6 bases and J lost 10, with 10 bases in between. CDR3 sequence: CASRETVEQFF. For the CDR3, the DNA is TGTGCCAGCAGGGAGACTGTCGAGCAGTTCTTC.

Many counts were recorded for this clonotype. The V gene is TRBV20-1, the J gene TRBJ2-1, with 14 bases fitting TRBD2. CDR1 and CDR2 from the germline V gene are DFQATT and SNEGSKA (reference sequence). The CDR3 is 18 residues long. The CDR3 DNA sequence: TGCAGCGCCCTACGGGGGACTAGCGGGAGTTTGTGGGGCAATGAGCAGTTCTTC. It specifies CSALRGTSGSLWGNEQFF.

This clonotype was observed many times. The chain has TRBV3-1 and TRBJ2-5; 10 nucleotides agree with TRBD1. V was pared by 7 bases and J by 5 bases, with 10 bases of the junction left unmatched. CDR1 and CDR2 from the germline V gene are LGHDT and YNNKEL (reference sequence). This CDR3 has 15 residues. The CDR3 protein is CASNIRTGGVETQYF. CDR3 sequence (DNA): TGTGCCAGCAACATACGGACAGGGGGGGTGGAGACCCAGTACTTC.

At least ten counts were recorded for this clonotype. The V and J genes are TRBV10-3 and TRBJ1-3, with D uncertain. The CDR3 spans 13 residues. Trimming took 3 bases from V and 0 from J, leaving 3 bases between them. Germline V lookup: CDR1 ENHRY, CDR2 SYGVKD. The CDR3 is CAISEDSGNTIYF. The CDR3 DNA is TGTGCCATCAGTGAAGACTCTGGAAACACCATATATTTT.

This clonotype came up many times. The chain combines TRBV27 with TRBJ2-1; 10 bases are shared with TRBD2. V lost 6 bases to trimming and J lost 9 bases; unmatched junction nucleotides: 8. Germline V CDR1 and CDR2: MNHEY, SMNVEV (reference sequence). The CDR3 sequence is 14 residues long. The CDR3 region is CASRTSGWLLEQFF. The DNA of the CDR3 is TGTGCCAGCAGGACTAGCGGGTGGCTCCTTGAGCAGTTCTTC.

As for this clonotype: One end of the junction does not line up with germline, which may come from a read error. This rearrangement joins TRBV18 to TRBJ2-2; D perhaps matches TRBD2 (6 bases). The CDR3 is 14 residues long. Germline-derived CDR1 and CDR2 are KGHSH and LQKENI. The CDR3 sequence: CASSPSRDTGGLFF. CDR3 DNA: TGTGCCAGCTCACCATCACGAGACACCGGGGGGCTGTTTTTT.